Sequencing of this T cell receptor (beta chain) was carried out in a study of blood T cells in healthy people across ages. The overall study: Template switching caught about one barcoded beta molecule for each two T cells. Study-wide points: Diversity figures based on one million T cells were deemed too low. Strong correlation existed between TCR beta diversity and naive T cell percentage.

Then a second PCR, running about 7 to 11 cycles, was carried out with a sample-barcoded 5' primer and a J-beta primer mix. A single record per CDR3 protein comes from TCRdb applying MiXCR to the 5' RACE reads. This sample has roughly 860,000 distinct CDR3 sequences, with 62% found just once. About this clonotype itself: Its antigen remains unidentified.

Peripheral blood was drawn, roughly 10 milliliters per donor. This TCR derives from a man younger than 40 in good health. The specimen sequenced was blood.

The CDR3 region has the DNA TGTGCCAGCAGCGATCCGGGACAGGGCGTTTACAATGAGCAGTTCTTC. As protein: CASSDPGQGVYNEQFF. V is TRBV4-2 and J is TRBJ2-1, with 9 bases that match TRBD1. Trimming took 5 bases from V and 4 from J; bases not matched to a gene: 9. The CDR3 is 16 residues long. The germline V gene has CDR1 LGHNA and CDR2 YNFKEQ.